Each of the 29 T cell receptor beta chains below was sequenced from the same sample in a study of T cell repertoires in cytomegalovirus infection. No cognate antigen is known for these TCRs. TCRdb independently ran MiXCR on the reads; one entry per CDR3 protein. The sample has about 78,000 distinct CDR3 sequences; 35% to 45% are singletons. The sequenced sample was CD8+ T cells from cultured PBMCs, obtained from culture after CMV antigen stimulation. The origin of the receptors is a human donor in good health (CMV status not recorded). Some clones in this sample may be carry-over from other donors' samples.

In nucleotides, the CDR3 is TGTGCCAGCAGGACTGCGGGACAGGGGTATACAGATACGCAGTATTTT. The encoded protein is CASRTAGQGYTDTQYF. J is TRBJ2-3 and V is TRBV7-2, with 10 bases matching TRBD1. V was pared by 6 bases and J by 3 bases, with 9 bases of the junction left unmatched. Germline V lookup: CDR1 SGHTA, CDR2 FQGNSA. This CDR3 is built from 16 residues.

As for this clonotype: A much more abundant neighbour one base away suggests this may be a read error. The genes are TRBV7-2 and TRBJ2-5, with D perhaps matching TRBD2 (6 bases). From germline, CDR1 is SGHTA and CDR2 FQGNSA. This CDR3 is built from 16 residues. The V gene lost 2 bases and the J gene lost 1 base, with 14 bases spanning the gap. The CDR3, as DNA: TGTGCCAGCAGCTTATTTGGGGGGACTGTCCAAGAGACCCAGTACTTC. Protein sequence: CASSLFGGTVQETQYF.

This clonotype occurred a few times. The CDR3 nucleotides read TGTGCCAGCAGTTTTGAGACAGCCAGCCTCACAACTAATGAAAAACTGTTTTTT. Amino acid sequence: CASSFETASLTTNEKLFF. The chain employs TRBV12-3 or TRBV12-4 and TRBJ1-4, with a possible D match to TRBD1 (5 bases). V was shortened by 3 bases and J by 0 bases, with 17 bases between the two germline ends. This CDR3 is built from 18 residues.

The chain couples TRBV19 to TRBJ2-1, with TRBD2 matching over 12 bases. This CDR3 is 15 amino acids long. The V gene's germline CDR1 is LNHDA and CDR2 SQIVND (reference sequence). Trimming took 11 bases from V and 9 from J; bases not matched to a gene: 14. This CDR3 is CASRALAGGLSEQFF. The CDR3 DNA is TGTGCCTCACGCGCTCTAGCGGGGGGGCTAAGTGAGCAGTTCTTC.

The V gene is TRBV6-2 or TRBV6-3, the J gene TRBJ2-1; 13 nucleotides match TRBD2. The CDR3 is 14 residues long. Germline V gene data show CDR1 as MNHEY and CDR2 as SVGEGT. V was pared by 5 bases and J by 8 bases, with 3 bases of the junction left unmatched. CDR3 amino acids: CASSTSGGVHEQFF. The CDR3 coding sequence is TGTGCCAGCAGTACTAGCGGGGGGGTCCATGAGCAGTTCTTC.

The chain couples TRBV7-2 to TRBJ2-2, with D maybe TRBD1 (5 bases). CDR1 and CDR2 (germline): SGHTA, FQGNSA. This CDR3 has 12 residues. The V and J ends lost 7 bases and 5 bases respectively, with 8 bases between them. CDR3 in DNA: TGTGCCAGCAACTCAGGGACCGGGGAGCTGTTTTTT. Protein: CASNSGTGELFF.

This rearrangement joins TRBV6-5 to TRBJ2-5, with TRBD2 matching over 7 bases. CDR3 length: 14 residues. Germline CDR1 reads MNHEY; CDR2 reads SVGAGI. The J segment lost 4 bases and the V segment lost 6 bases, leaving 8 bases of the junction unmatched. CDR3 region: CASSYAGDSETQYF. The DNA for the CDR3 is TGTGCCAGCAGCTATGCGGGGGATTCAGAGACCCAGTACTTC.

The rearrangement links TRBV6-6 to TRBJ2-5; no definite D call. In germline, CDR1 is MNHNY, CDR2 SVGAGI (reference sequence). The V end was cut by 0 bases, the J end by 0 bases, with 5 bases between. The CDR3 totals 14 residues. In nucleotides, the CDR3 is TGTGCCAGCAGTTACTCCGGGTACCAAGAGACCCAGTACTTC. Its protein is CASSYSGYQETQYF.

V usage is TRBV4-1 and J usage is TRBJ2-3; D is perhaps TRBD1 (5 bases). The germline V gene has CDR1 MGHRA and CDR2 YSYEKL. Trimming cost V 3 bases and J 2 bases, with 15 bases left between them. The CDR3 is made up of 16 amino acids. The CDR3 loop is CASSQWGYTLTDTQYF. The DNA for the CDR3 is TGCGCCAGCAGCCAGTGGGGCTACACACTCACAGATACGCAGTATTTT.

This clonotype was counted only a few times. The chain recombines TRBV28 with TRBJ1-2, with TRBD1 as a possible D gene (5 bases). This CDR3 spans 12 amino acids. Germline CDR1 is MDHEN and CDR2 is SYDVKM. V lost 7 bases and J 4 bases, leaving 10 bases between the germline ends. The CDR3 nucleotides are TGTGCCAGCACCCCGGGGACCTATGGCTACACCTTC. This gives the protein CASTPGTYGYTF.

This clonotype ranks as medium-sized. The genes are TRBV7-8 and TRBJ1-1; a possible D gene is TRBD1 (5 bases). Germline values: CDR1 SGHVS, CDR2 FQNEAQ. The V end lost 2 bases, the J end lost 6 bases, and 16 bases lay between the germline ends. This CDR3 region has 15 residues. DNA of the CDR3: TGTGCCAGCAGCTTATTACCCAGGGATGTCGCTGAAGCTTTCTTT. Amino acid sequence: CASSLLPRDVAEAFF.

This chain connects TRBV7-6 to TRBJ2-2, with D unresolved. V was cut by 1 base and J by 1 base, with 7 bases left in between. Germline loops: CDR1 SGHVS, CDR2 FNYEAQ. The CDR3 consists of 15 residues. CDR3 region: CASSLDPLNTGELFF. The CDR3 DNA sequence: TGTGCCAGCAGCTTAGACCCGTTGAACACCGGGGAGCTGTTTTTT.

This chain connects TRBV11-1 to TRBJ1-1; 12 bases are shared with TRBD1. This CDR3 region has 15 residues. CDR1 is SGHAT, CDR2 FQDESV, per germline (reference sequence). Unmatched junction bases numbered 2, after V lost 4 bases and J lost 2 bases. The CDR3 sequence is CASSSGTGGNTEAFF. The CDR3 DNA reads TGTGCCAGCAGCTCAGGGACAGGGGGCAACACTGAAGCTTTCTTT.

The DNA for the CDR3 is TGTGCCAGCAGTGACGGGGGGACTAGCACAGATACGCAGTATTTT. It codes for CASSDGGTSTDTQYF. The rearrangement uses TRBV6-8 and TRBJ2-3; 7 nucleotides match TRBD2. Germline V CDR1 and CDR2: MNHGY, SAAAGT. This CDR3 is built from 15 residues. V was pared by 5 bases and J by 0 bases, with 5 bases of the junction left unmatched.

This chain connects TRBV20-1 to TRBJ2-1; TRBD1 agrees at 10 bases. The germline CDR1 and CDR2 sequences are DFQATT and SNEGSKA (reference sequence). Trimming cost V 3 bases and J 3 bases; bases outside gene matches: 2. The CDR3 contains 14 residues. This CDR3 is CSASGQGDYNEQFF. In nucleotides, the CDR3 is TGCAGTGCTAGCGGACAGGGGGACTACAATGAGCAGTTCTTC.

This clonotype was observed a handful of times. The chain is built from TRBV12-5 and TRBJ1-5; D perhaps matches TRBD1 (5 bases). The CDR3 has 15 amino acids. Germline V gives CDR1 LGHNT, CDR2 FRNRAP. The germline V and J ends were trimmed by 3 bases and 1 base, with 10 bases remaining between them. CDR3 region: CASGFGQGSNQPQHF. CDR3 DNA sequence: TGTGCTAGTGGTTTTGGGCAGGGAAGCAATCAGCCCCAGCATTTT.

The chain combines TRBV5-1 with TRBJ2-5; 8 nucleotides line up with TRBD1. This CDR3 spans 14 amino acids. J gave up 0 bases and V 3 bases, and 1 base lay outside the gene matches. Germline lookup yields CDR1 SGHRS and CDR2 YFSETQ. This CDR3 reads CASSWTGNQETQYF. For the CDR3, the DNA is TGCGCCAGCAGCTGGACAGGGAACCAAGAGACCCAGTACTTC.

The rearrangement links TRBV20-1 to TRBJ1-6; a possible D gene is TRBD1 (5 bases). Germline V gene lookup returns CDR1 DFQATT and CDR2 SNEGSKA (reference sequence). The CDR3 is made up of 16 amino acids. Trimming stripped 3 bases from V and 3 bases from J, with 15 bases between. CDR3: CSARVGPELYNSPLHF. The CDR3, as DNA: TGCAGTGCTAGGGTGGGACCCGAGCTCTATAATTCACCCCTCCACTTT.

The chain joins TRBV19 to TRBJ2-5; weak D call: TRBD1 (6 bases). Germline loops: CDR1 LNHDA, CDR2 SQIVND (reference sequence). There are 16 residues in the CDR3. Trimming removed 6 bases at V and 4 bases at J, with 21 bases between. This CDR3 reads CASSPDAGTILETQYF. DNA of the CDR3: TGTGCCAGTAGCCCGGACGCCGGGACAATCTTAGAGACCCAGTACTTC.

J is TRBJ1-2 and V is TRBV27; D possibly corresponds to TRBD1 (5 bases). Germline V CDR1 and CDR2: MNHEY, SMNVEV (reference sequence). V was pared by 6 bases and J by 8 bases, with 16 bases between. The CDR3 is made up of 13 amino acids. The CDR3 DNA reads TGTGCCAGCAGCTTGTCGGGGACTGGGGGCTACACCTTC. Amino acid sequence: CASSLSGTGGYTF.

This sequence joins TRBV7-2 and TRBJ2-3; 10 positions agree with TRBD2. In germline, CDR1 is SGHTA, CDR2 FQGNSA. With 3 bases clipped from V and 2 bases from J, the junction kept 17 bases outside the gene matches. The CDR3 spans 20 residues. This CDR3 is CASSFQKLAGVALFTDTQYF. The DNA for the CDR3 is TGTGCCAGCAGCTTTCAGAAGCTAGCGGGGGTTGCACTATTCACAGATACGCAGTATTTT.

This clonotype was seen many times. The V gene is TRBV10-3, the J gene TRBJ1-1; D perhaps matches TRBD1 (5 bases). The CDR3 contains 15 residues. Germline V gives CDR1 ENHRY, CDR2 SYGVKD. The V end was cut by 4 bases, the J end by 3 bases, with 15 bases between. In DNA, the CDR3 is TGTGCCATCAGTGCCCTGAAGGGGTTGGACACTGAAGCTTTCTTT. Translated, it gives CAISALKGLDTEAFF.

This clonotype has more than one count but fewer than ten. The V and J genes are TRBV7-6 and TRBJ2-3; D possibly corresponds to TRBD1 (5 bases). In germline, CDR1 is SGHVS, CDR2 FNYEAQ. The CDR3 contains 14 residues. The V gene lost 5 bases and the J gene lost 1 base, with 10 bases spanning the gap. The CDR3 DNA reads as TGTGCCAGCAGCGTCCAGGGCGGCACAGATACGCAGTATTTT. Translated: CASSVQGGTDTQYF.

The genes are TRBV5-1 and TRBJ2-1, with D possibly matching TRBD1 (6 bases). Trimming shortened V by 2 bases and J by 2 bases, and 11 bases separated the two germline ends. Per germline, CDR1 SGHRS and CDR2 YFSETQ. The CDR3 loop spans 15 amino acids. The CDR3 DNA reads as TGCGCCAGCAGCTTCTACAGGGAGACCTACAATGAGCAGTTCTTC. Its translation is CASSFYRETYNEQFF.

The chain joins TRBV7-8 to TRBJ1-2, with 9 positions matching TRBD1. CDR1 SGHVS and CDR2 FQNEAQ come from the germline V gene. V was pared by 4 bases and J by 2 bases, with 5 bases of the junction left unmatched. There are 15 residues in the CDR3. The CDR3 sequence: CASSSRQGVNYGYTF. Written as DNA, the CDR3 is TGTGCCAGCAGCTCCCGACAGGGGGTCAACTATGGCTACACCTTC. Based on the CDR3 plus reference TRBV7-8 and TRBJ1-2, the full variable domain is GAGVSQSPRYKVAKRGQDVALRCDPISGHVSLFWYQQALGQGPEFLTYFQNEAQLDKSGLPSDRFFAERPEGSVSTLKIQRTQQEDSAVYLCASSSRQGVNYGYTFGSGTRLTVV.

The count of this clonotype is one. CDR3 amino acids: CSATSTRDYYEQYF. The CDR3 DNA follows: TGCAGTGCCACAAGTACTAGAGATTATTACGAGCAGTACTTC. This chain joins TRBV20-1 and TRBJ2-7; tentatively, D is TRBD2 (5 bases). CDR1 is DFQATT and CDR2 is SNEGSKA in the germline V gene (reference sequence). Trimming took 6 bases from V and 4 from J, leaving 19 bases between them. This CDR3 contains 14 residues.

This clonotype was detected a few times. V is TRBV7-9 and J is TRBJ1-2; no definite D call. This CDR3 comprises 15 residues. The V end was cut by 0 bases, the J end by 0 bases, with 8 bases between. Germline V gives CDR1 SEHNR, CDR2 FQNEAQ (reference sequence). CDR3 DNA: TGTGCCAGCAGCTTAGCCTCTTTTGCTAACTATGGCTACACCTTC. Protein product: CASSLASFANYGYTF.

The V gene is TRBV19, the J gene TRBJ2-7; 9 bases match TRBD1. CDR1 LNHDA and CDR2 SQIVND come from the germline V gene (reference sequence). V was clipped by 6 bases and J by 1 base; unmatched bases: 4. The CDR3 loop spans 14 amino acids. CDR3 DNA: TGTGCCAGTAGCATACAGGGGGCATCCTACGAGCAGTACTTC. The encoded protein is CASSIQGASYEQYF. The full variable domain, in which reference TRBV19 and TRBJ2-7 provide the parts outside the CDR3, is DGGITQSPKYLFRKEGQNVTLSCEQNLNHDAMYWYRQDPGQGLRLIYYSQIVNDFQKGDIAEGYSVSREKKESFPLTVTSAQKNPTAFYLCASSIQGASYEQYFGPGTRLTVT.

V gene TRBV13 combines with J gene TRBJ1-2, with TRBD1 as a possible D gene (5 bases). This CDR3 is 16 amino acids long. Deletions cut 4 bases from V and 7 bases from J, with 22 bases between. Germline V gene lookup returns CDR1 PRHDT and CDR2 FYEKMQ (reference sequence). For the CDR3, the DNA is TGTGCCAGCAGCTCCCGGGACGGCGTAGAGGAGGGTGGCTACACCTTC. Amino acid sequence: CASSSRDGVEEGGYTF.